This T cell receptor beta chain was captured by sequencing in a study of cytomegalovirus exposure and HLA in healthy donors. The CDR3 is 16 amino acids. The V and J ends lost 4 bases and 5 bases, in that order; junction bases with no gene match: 10. Germline lookup yields CDR1 SGHRS and CDR2 YFSETQ. Vbeta (60) and Jbeta (13) primers were used in the PCR. Sequencing used immunoSEQ multiplex PCR; TCRdb keeps in-frame clones, though not all of them. This sample carries 100,000 to 120,000 clones, 76% of them seen once, and the ten largest clones take about an eighth. This clone was seen only a few times. The sequence derives from a man aged 25 to 40 in good health and CMV-seropositive. The sequenced sample was PBMCs. V and J are TRBV5-1 and TRBJ2-7, with 12 nucleotides matching TRBD1. The CDR3 DNA sequence: TGCGCCAGCAGCCCGGGACAGGGGGCCCCATATGACGAGCAGTACTTC. This codes for CASSPGQGAPYDEQYF.